Following are 30 T cell receptor beta chains from one sample sequenced in a study of shared clonotypes between healthy human individuals. Clones were read by immunoSEQ multiplex PCR, and TCRdb kept only the in-frame ones, dropping some. This table has hundreds of thousands of clones, around two thirds appearing once. Sequencing was carried out using memory CD4+ T cells sorted from blood. The subset denotes: CD45RA-negative fraction. Source of these receptors: a woman aged 30 to 39 in good health.

This clone was observed a few times. The chain carries TRBV28 and TRBJ1-4, with 7 bases matching TRBD1. V lost 4 bases and J lost 7; bases outside the gene matches: 15. CDR1 MDHEN and CDR2 SYDVKM come from the germline V gene. This CDR3 contains 17 residues. CDR3: CASSSFFGTVLSEKLFF. The DNA of the CDR3 is TGTGCCAGCAGTTCATTCTTCGGGACAGTTCTTAGTGAAAAACTGTTTTTT.

V usage is TRBV5-4 and J usage is TRBJ2-5; D call uncertain. Germline loops: CDR1 SGHNT, CDR2 YYREEE (reference sequence). Trimming left V 2 bases short and J 4 bases short, with 6 bases between. CDR3 length: 12 amino acids. As DNA, the CDR3 is TGTGCCAGCAGCTTTTTTTTAGAGACCCAGTACTTC. This codes for CASSFFLETQYF.

The gene calls are TRBV5-1 and TRBJ2-2; 7 nucleotides agree with TRBD1. CDR3 length: 15 amino acids. J was trimmed by 2 bases and V by 2 bases; bases with no gene match: 3. Germline CDR1 reads SGHRS; CDR2 reads YFSETQ. The CDR3, as DNA: TGCGCCAGCAGCTTACAGGGGCCAAACACCGGGGAGCTGTTTTTT. Its translation: CASSLQGPNTGELFF.

This rearrangement joins TRBV6-5 to TRBJ2-3; D is unresolved. Germline CDR1 MNHEY, CDR2 SVGAGI. The V end was cut by 6 bases, the J end by 4 bases, with 14 bases between. The length of the CDR3 is 14 residues. The CDR3 region has the DNA TGTGCCAGCAGGAATGGGGTTCGTGCAGATACGCAGTATTTT. This gives the protein CASRNGVRADTQYF.

The chain joins TRBV6-1 to TRBJ2-1; no firm D call. This CDR3 has 15 residues. The germline V gene encodes CDR1 MNHNS and CDR2 SASEGT. With 3 bases removed from V and 4 bases from J, the gap between germline ends came to 13 bases. CDR3 sequence (DNA): TGTGCCAGCAGTGAGGAAAGAAACACATACAATGAGCAGTTCTTC. This encodes CASSEERNTYNEQFF.

This clone turned up a few times. The rearrangement uses TRBV6-5 and TRBJ1-2; tentatively, D is TRBD1 (5 bases). CDR1 is MNHEY and CDR2 is SVGAGI in the germline V gene. The CDR3 loop spans 10 amino acids. The CDR3 DNA follows: TGTGCTGAACGGCGGGACGGCTACACCTTC. It is translated as CAERRDGYTF.

In its sample, this clone was seen many times. The chain carries TRBV5-1 and TRBJ2-1; tentatively, D is TRBD2 (5 bases). V shed 4 bases and J shed 4 bases, with 12 bases lying between them. The CDR3 consists of 14 residues. Looked up from germline, CDR1 is SGHRS and CDR2 is YFSETQ. DNA of the CDR3: TGCGCCAGCAGCGGGCGGGTTGATTACAATGAGCAGTTCTTC. Encoded protein: CASSGRVDYNEQFF.

V is TRBV19 and J is TRBJ1-5; D gene ambiguous. The ends were cut back, 3 bases at V and 2 bases at J, with 14 bases in the middle. The CDR3 loop spans 16 amino acids. Per germline, CDR1 LNHDA and CDR2 SQIVND (reference sequence). CDR3 nucleotides: TGTGCCAGTAGTATCAACCCATCGGGTGGCAATCAGCCCCAGCATTTT. Amino acid sequence: CASSINPSGGNQPQHF. The variable domain in full, completed from reference TRBV19 and TRBJ1-5, reads DGGITQSPKYLFRKEGQNVTLSCEQNLNHDAMYWYRQDPGQGLRLIYYSQIVNDFQKGDIAEGYSVSREKKESFPLTVTSAQKNPTAFYLCASSINPSGGNQPQHFGDGTRLSIL.

Of note for this clone: Other DNA sequences in the sample encode the same CDR3. The rearrangement uses TRBV5-4 and TRBJ2-4; 8 bases align to TRBD2. V lost 0 bases, J lost 0 bases, and 2 bases stayed unmatched. CDR3 size: 16 residues. Germline assignment: CDR1 SGHNT and CDR2 YYREEE (reference sequence). The CDR3 protein is CASSLAGGGAKNIQYF. The CDR3 DNA is TGTGCCAGCAGCTTGGCCGGGGGGGGAGCCAAAAACATTCAGTACTTC.

This chain connects TRBV19 to TRBJ2-3, with a weak D call TRBD2 (5 bases). Trimming removed 2 bases at V and 5 bases at J, with 14 bases between. In germline, CDR1 is LNHDA, CDR2 SQIVND (reference sequence). The CDR3 loop spans 15 amino acids. The chain's CDR3 is CASSIRGIAGDTQYF. As DNA, the CDR3 is TGTGCCAGTAGTATACGGGGAATCGCCGGAGATACGCAGTATTTT.

This clone has only one observation. This chain connects TRBV11-1 to TRBJ2-1, with 12 nucleotides matching TRBD2. The germline V gene has CDR1 SGHAT and CDR2 FQDESV (reference sequence). This CDR3 comprises 16 residues. The trim removed 5 bases at V and 5 bases at J, leaving 7 bases unmatched. CDR3 in amino acids: CASSPLLAGGHNEQFF. For the CDR3, the DNA is TGTGCCAGCAGCCCATTACTAGCGGGAGGCCACAATGAGCAGTTCTTC.

Turning to this clone: Possible read error: a much larger clone is one base away. Within the sample, other DNA sequences also encode this same CDR3. DNA for the CDR3: TGTGCCAGCAGCCCTACCGGGGAGCTGTTTTTT. Its protein product is CASSPTGELFF. The chain is built from TRBV6-5 and TRBJ2-2; D not certain. The CDR3 spans 11 residues. V was pared by 6 bases and J by 5 bases, with 4 bases between. The V gene's germline CDR1 is MNHEY and CDR2 SVGAGI.

The V gene is TRBV29-1, the J gene TRBJ1-2; TRBD1 is a possible D gene (5 bases). The CDR3 spans 13 residues. Germline CDR1 and CDR2: SQVTM and ANQGSEA. Trimming shortened V by 0 bases and J by 4 bases, and 9 bases separated the two germline ends. For the CDR3, the DNA is TGCAGCGTTGAAGATGTGGGGGGCTATGGCTACACCTTC. Translation: CSVEDVGGYGYTF.

The rearrangement links TRBV28 to TRBJ1-1; D unresolved. This CDR3 is built from 14 residues. The germline V gene encodes CDR1 MDHEN and CDR2 SYDVKM. Between the trimmed V and J ends, which lost 3 bases and 1 base, there was a span of 9 bases. CDR3 nucleotides: TGTGCCAGCAGTTTTCGGCGACAGAACACTGAAGCTTTCTTT. Its translation is CASSFRRQNTEAFF.

V gene TRBV7-2 combines with J gene TRBJ1-1; 7 positions agree with TRBD1. The germline CDR1 and CDR2 sequences are SGHTA and FQGNSA. CDR3 size: 13 residues. V gave up 2 bases and J gave up 10 bases; unmatched junction bases: 7. The CDR3 bases are TGTGCCAGCAGCTTATCCGCGGCAGGGGGAGCTTTCTTT. Encoded protein: CASSLSAAGGAFF.

V gene TRBV19 combines with J gene TRBJ1-1; D not certain. Germline CDR1 reads LNHDA; CDR2 reads SQIVND (reference sequence). The CDR3 contains 15 residues. The V gene lost 4 bases and the J gene lost 0 bases, with 12 bases spanning the gap. CDR3 in amino acids: CASSKGGRVNTEAFF. The CDR3 DNA follows: TGTGCCAGTAGTAAAGGTGGCCGGGTGAACACTGAAGCTTTCTTT.

The rearrangement links TRBV6-1 to TRBJ1-1; D is unclear. CDR1 is MNHNS, CDR2 SASEGT, per germline. Trimming removed 6 bases from V and 6 bases from J, with 11 bases in between. The CDR3 runs to 12 residues. Here the CDR3 DNA reads TGTGCCAGCAGGTGGGCGGAGGCTGAAGCTTTCTTT. Amino acids: CASRWAEAEAFF.

J is TRBJ2-7 and V is TRBV10-3, with TRBD2 matching 16 bases. V lost 4 bases to trimming and J lost 5 bases; unmatched junction nucleotides: 17. Germline CDR1 reads ENHRY; CDR2 reads SYGVKD. This CDR3 spans 20 amino acids. The CDR3, as DNA: TGTGCCATCAGTGCCGCTTCAGGGACAGGGACTAGCGGGAGGGACAACGAGCAGTACTTC. Its protein is CAISAASGTGTSGRDNEQYF.

The chain links TRBV28 to TRBJ2-2; TRBD2 agrees at 10 bases. The CDR3 length is 17 residues. Germline loops: CDR1 MDHEN, CDR2 SYDVKM. Germline trimming cut 2 bases from V and 6 bases from J; bases unmatched to any gene: 9. This CDR3 is CASSLTPAGGSPGELFF. The CDR3 nucleotides are TGTGCCAGCAGTTTAACTCCAGCGGGAGGGAGTCCCGGGGAGCTGTTTTTT.

With regard to this clone: Distinct nucleotide sequences in the sample also encode this CDR3. The chain recombines TRBV19 with TRBJ2-2, with D tentatively TRBD1 (6 bases). V was trimmed by 5 bases and J by 3 bases, leaving 10 bases between them. Germline CDR1 and CDR2: LNHDA and SQIVND (reference sequence). This CDR3 has 14 amino acids. CDR3: CASSPGTHTGELFF. In DNA, the CDR3 is TGTGCCAGTAGTCCGGGGACACACACCGGGGAGCTGTTTTTT.

The chain is built from TRBV6-1 and TRBJ2-7; 9 nucleotides match TRBD1. V lost 6 bases and J lost 2; bases outside the gene matches: 2. This CDR3 has 13 residues. Germline CDR1 reads MNHNS; CDR2 reads SASEGT. Written as DNA, the CDR3 is TGTGCCAGCAGGGGACAGGGCGCCTACGAGCAGTACTTC. Amino acids: CASRGQGAYEQYF.

In its sample, this clone was seen a few times. This CDR3 is also generated by other DNA sequences in the sample. For the CDR3, the DNA is TGTGCCAGCAGTGGCACCGGGACTAGCGTCTCCTACGAGCAGTACTTC. Its translation is CASSGTGTSVSYEQYF. The genes are TRBV2 and TRBJ2-7; 10 bases fit TRBD2. V shed 4 bases, J shed 0 bases, and the junction held 6 bases outside the gene matches. The CDR3 has 16 amino acids. Germline V gene data show CDR1 as SNHLY and CDR2 as FYNNEI.

The chain links TRBV7-2 to TRBJ2-1, with 12 bases identical to TRBD2. Losses at the gene ends were 0 bases for V and 1 base for J; bases not matched to a gene: 7. CDR1 is SGHTA, CDR2 FQGNSA, per germline. This CDR3 spans 19 amino acids. CDR3 sequence: CASSLAPSGRARSYNEQFF. CDR3 DNA: TGTGCCAGCAGCTTAGCGCCTAGCGGGAGGGCCAGGTCCTACAATGAGCAGTTCTTC.

The chain combines TRBV7-9 with TRBJ2-5; D possibly corresponds to TRBD1 (6 bases). V was clipped by 5 bases and J by 7 bases, with 17 bases between them. The germline CDR1 and CDR2 sequences are SEHNR and FQNEAQ (reference sequence). The CDR3 runs to 14 residues. This CDR3 is CASSRGDLRGTQYF. The CDR3 DNA sequence: TGTGCCAGCAGCCGGGGTGATCTCAGGGGGACCCAGTACTTC.

The rearrangement links TRBV5-1 to TRBJ1-2; D possibly corresponds to TRBD1 (6 bases). CDR3 size: 14 residues. V was cut by 5 bases and J by 8 bases, with 19 bases left in between. Germline V CDR1 and CDR2: SGHRS, YFSETQ. The CDR3 sequence is CASSTSGAAWGYTF. The DNA of the CDR3 is TGCGCCAGCAGTACCTCAGGGGCGGCTTGGGGCTACACCTTC.

This clone was recorded only once. The rearrangement joins TRBV18 to TRBJ2-1; D ambiguous. CDR3 size: 12 residues. V gave up 6 bases and J gave up 9 bases, with 12 bases separating them. Looked up from germline, CDR1 is KGHSH and CDR2 is LQKENI. CDR3 sequence: CASSPDIPEQFF. Here the CDR3 DNA reads TGTGCCAGCTCCCCCGACATACCTGAGCAGTTCTTC.

For the CDR3, the DNA is TGTGCCACCTACAGGGGGCAGATCGATGAGCAGTTCTTC. It is translated as CATYRGQIDEQFF. V usage is TRBV28 and J usage is TRBJ2-1; 9 bases are a match to TRBD1. The V and J ends lost 10 bases and 8 bases, in that order; junction bases with no gene match: 9. The CDR3 runs to 13 residues. CDR1 MDHEN and CDR2 SYDVKM come from the germline V gene. The whole variable domain, filled in from reference TRBV28 and TRBJ2-1, reads DVKVTQSSRYLVKRTGEKVFLECVQDMDHENMFWYRQDPGLGLRLIYFSYDVKMKEKGDIPEGYSVSREKKERFSLILESASTNQTSMYLCATYRGQIDEQFFGPGTRLTVL.

The chain recombines TRBV6-6 with TRBJ2-7; D uncertain. Between the trimmed V and J ends, which lost 6 bases and 2 bases, there was a span of 14 bases. The germline V gene encodes CDR1 MNHNY and CDR2 SVGAGI (reference sequence). The CDR3 is made up of 14 amino acids. Written as DNA, the CDR3 is TGTGCCAGCAGCCCGACGACCCTTCCCTACGAGCAGTACTTC. It codes for CASSPTTLPYEQYF.

V gene TRBV6-1 combines with J gene TRBJ1-4; no clear D gene. The CDR3 runs to 14 residues. CDR1 is MNHNS, CDR2 SASEGT, per germline. With 1 base removed from V and 6 bases from J, the gap between germline ends came to 9 bases. CDR3 amino acids: CASSEGGIDEKLFF. CDR3 bases: TGTGCCAGCAGTGAAGGCGGAATTGATGAAAAACTGTTTTTT.

The chain employs TRBV6-1 and TRBJ2-7; 9 bases line up with TRBD1. The CDR3 sequence is 15 residues long. The trim removed 5 bases at V and 3 bases at J, leaving 8 bases unmatched. Germline CDR1 MNHNS, CDR2 SASEGT. The CDR3 sequence: CASSSRTGVRYEQYF. The CDR3 DNA reads TGTGCCAGCAGTTCCCGGACAGGGGTCCGCTACGAGCAGTACTTC.